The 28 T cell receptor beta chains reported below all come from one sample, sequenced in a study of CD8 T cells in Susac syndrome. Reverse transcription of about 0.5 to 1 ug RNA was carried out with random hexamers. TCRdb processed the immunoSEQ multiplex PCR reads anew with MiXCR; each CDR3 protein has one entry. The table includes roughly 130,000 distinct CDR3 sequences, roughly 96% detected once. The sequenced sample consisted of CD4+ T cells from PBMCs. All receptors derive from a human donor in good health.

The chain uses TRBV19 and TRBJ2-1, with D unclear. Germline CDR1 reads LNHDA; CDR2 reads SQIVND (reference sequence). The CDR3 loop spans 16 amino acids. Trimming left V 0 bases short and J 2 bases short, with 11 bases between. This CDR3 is CASSIDPLRPYNEQFF. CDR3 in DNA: TGTGCCAGTAGTATAGACCCCCTGCGGCCCTACAATGAGCAGTTCTTC.

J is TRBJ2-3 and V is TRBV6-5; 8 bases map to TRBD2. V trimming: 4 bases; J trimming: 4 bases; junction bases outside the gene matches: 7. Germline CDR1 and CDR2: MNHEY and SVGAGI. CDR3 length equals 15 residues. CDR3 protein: CASSSREGFADTQYF. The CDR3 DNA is TGTGCCAGCAGTTCACGGGAGGGCTTCGCAGATACGCAGTATTTT.

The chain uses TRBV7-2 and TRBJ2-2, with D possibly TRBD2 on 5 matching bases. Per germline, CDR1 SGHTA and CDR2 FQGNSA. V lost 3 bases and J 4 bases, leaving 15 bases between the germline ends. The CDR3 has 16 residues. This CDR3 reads CASSLAGSGGTGELFF. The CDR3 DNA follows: TGTGCCAGCAGCTTGGCGGGTAGTGGAGGCACCGGGGAGCTGTTTTTT.

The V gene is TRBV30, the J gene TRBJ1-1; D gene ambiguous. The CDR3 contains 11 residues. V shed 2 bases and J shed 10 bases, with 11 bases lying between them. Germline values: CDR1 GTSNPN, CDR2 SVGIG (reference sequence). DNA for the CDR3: TGTGCCTGGAGTTATTATTCGGGAGCTTTCTTT. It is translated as CAWSYYSGAFF.

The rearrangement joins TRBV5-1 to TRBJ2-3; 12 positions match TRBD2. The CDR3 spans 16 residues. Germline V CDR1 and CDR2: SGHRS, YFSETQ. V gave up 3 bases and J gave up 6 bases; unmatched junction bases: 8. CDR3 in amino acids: CASSSLLAGGRDTQYF. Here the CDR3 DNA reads TGCGCCAGCAGCTCCTTACTAGCGGGAGGTAGGGATACGCAGTATTTT.

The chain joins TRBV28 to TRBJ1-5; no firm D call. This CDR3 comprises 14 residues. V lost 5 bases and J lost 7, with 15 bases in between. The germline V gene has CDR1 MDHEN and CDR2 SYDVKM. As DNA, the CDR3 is TGTGCCAGCAGTCCCACCGGGATGTACCAGCCCCAGCATTTT. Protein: CASSPTGMYQPQHF.

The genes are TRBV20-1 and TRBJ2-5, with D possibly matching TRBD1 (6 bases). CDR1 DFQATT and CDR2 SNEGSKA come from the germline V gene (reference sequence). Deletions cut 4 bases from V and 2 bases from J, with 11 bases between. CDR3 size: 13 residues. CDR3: CSATKGVQETQYF. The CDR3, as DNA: TGCAGTGCTACAAAGGGGGTGCAAGAGACCCAGTACTTC.

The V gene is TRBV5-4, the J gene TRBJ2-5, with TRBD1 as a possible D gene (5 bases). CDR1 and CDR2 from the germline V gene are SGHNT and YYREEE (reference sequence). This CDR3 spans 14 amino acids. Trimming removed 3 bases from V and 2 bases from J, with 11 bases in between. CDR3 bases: TGTGCCAGCAGCTGGACCCAGGGTCAAGAGACCCAGTACTTC. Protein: CASSWTQGQETQYF.

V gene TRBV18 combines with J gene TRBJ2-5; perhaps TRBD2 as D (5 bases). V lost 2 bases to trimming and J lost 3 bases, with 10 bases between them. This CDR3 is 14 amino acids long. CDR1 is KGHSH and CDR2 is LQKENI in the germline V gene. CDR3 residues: CASSPSQREETQYF. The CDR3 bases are TGTGCCAGCTCACCATCGCAGAGGGAAGAGACCCAGTACTTC.

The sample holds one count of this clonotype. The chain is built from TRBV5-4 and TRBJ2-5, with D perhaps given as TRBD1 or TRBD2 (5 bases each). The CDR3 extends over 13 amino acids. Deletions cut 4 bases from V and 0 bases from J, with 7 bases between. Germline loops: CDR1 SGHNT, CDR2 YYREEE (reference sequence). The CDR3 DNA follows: TGTGCCAGCAGCGGGGGATACCAAGAGACCCAGTACTTC. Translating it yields CASSGGYQETQYF.

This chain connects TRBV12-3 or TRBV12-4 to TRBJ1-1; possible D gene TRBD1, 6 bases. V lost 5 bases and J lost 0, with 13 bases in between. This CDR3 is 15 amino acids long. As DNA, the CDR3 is TGTGCCAGCAGTCCCCGGGGGCCAATGAACACTGAAGCTTTCTTT. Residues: CASSPRGPMNTEAFF.

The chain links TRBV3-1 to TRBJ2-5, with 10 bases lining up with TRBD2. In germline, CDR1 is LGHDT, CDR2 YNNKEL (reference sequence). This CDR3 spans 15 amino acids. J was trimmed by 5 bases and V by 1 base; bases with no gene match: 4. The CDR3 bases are TGTGCCAGCAGCCAAGGGACTAGCGGAGGGGAGACCCAGTACTTC. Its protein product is CASSQGTSGGETQYF.

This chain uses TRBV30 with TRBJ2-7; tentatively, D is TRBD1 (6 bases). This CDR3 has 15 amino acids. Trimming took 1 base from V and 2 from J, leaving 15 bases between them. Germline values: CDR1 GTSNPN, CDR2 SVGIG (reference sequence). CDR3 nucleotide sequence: TGTGCCTGGAGTGCCCCAAGGGGGACCACCTACGAGCAGTACTTC. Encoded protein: CAWSAPRGTTYEQYF.

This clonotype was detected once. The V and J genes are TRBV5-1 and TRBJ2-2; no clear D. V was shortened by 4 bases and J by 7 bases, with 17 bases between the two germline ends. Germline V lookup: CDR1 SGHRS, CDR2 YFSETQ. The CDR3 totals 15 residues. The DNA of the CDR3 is TGCGCCAGCAGCCTAAGGGAAGCTAGGAACGGGGAGCTGTTTTTT. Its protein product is CASSLREARNGELFF.

For the CDR3, the DNA is TGTGCCAGCAGTTTAAGGGGTGTGTATGGCTACACCTTC. Encoded protein: CASSLRGVYGYTF. V and J are TRBV12-3 or TRBV12-4 and TRBJ1-2; perhaps TRBD1 as D (5 bases). The ends were cut back, 2 bases at V and 5 bases at J, with 9 bases in the middle. The CDR3 runs to 13 residues.

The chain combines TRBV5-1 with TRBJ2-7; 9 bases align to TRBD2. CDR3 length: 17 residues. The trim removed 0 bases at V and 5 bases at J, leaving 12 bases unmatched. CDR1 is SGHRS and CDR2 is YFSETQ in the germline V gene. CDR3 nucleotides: TGCGCCAGCAGCTTGGAGTTAGCGGGAGCTCTTCGCGACGAGCAGTACTTC. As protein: CASSLELAGALRDEQYF.

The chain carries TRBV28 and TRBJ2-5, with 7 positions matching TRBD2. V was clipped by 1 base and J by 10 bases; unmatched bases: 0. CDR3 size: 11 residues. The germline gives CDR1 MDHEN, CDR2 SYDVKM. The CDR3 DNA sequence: TGTGCCAGCAGTTTATCGGGAGGCCAGTACTTC. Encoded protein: CASSLSGGQYF.

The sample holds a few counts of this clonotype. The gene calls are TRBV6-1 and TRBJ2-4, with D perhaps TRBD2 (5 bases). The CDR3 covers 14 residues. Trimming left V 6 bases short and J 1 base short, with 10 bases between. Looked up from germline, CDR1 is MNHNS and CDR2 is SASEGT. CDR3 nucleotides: TGTGCCAGCAGGTCCCCGGGGGCCAAAAACATTCAGTACTTC. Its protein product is CASRSPGAKNIQYF.

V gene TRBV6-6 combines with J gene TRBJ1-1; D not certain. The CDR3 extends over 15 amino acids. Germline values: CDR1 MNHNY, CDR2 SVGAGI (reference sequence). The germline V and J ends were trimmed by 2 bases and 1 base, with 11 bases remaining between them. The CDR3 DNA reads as TGTGCCAGCAGTTACCGATCGTTTCCGAACACTGAAGCTTTCTTT. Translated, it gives CASSYRSFPNTEAFF.

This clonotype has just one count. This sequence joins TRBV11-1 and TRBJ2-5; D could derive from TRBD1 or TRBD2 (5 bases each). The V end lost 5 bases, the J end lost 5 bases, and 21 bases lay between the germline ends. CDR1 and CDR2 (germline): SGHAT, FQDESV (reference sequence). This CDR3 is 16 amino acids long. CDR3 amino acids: CASSRGAGDAMETQYF. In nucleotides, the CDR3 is TGTGCCAGCAGCCGAGGTGCTGGGGACGCTATGGAGACCCAGTACTTC. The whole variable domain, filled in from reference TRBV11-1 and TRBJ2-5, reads EAEVAQSPRYKITEKSQAVAFWCDPISGHATLYWYRQILGQGPELLVQFQDESVVDDSQLPKDRFSAERLKGVDSTLKIQPAELGDSAMYLCASSRGAGDAMETQYFGPGTRLLVL.

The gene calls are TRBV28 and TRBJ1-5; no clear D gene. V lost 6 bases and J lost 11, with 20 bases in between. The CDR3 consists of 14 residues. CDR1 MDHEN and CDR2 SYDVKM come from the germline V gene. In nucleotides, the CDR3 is TGTGCCAGCAGCATCTCCCGGCCCCTCGGGGCCCAGCATTTT. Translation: CASSISRPLGAQHF. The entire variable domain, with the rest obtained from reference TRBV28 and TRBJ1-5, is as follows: DVKVTQSSRYLVKRTGEKVFLECVQDMDHENMFWYRQDPGLGLRLIYFSYDVKMKEKGDIPEGYSVSREKKERFSLILESASTNQTSMYLCASSISRPLGAQHFGDGTRLSIL.

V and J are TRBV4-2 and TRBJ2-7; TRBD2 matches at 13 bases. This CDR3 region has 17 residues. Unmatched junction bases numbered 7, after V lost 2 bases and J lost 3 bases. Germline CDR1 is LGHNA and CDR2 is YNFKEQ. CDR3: CASSQTSGRAQIYEQYF. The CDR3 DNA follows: TGTGCCAGCAGCCAAACTAGCGGGAGGGCCCAGATCTACGAGCAGTACTTC.

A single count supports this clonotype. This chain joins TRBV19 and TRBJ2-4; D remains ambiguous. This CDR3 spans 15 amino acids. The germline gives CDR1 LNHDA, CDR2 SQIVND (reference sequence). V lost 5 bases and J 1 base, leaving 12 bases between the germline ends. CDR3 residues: CASSSQDGAKNIQYF. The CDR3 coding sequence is TGTGCCAGTAGTTCCCAGGACGGGGCCAAAAACATTCAGTACTTC.

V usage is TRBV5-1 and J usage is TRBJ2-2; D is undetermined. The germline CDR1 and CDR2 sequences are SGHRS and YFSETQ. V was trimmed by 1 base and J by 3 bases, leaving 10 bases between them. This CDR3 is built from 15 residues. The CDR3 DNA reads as TGCGCCAGCAGCTTGATGGGCACGGACACCGGGGAGCTGTTTTTT. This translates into CASSLMGTDTGELFF.

The CDR3 here is CASSQESQGIYEQYF. CDR3 nucleotides: TGTGCCAGCAGCCAAGAGAGCCAGGGGATCTACGAGCAGTACTTC. The chain has TRBV3-1 and TRBJ2-7; D might be TRBD1 (6 bases). V lost 0 bases, J lost 3 bases, and 12 bases lay in between. The germline gives CDR1 LGHDT, CDR2 YNNKEL (reference sequence). The CDR3 spans 15 residues.

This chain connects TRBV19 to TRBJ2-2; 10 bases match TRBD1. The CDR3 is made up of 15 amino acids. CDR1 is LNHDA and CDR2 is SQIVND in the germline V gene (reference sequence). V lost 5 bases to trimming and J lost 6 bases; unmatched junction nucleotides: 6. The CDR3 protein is CASSPGTGVAGELFF. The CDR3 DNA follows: TGTGCCAGTAGTCCCGGGACAGGGGTAGCCGGGGAGCTGTTTTTT.

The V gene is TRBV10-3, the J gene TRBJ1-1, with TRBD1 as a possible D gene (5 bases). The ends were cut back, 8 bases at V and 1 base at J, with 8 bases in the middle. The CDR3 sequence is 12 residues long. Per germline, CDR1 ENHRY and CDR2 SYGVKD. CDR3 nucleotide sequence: TGTGCCATCGGCGGGGCGAACACTGAAGCTTTCTTT. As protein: CAIGGANTEAFF.

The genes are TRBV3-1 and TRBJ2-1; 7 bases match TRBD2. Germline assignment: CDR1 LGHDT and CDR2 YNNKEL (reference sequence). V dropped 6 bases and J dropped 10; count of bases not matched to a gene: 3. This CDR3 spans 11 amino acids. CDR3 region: CASRTAGEQFF. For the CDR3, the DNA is TGTGCCAGCAGGACAGCGGGAGAGCAGTTCTTC.